This T cell receptor beta chain is drawn from a study of identical twins. This clonotype came up many times. MiXCR, applied by TCRdb to the 5' RACE reads, yields one record per CDR3 protein. The sample holds a few hundred thousand distinct CDR3 sequences, approximately 8.8% seen once. V shed 4 bases and J 3 bases; nucleotides not matched to a gene: 6. The CDR3 sequence is 17 residues long. CDR1 is SGHRS, CDR2 YFSETQ, per germline. Sequenced material: naive T cells sorted from blood. The chain links TRBV5-1 to TRBJ2-2; TRBD2 agrees at 13 bases. This sequence was found in a woman in her 50s in good health. The CDR3 nucleotides read TGCGCCAGCAGCCGAAAACTAGCGGGAGGGGACACCGGGGAGCTGTTTTTT. Residues: CASSRKLAGGDTGELFF.